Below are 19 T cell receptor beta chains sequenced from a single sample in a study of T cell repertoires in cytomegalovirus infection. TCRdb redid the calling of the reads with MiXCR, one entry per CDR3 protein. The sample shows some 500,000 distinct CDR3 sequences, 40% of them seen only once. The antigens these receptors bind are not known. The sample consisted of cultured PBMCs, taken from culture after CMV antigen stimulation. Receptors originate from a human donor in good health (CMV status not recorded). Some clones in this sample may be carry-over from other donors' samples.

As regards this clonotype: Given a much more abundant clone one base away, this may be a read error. The CDR3 here is CASTLQGRTEALF. The CDR3 region has the DNA TGTGCCAGCACCTTACAGGGGCGGACTGAAGCTTTATTT. The chain uses TRBV12-3 or TRBV12-4 and TRBJ1-1, with TRBD1 identical over 7 bases. The CDR3 spans 13 residues.

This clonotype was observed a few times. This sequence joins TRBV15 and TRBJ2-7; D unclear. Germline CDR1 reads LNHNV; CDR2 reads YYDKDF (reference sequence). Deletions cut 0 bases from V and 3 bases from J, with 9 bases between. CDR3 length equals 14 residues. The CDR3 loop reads CATSRDSRHYEQYF. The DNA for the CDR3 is TGTGCCACCAGCAGAGATTCACGCCACTACGAGCAGTACTTC.

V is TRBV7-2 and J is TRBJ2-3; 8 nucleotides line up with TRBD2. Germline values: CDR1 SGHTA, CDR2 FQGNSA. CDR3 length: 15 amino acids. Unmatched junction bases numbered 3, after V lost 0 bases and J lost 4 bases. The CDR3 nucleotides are TGTGCCAGCAGCTTAGCCGGGGGGGGTCCAGATACGCAGTATTTT. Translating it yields CASSLAGGGPDTQYF.

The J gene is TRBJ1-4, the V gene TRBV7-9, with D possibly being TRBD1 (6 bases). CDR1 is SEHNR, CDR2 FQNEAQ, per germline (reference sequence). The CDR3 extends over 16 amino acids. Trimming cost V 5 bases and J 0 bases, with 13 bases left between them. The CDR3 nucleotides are TGTGCCAGCAGCCCCCTTCCAGGGGCAACTAATGAAAAACTGTTTTTT. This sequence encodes CASSPLPGATNEKLFF.

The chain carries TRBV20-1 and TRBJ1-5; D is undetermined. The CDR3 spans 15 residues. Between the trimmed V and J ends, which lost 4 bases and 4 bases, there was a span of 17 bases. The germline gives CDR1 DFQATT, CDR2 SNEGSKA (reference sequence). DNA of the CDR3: TGCAGTGCTATACAACAGATCCTAGCAAATCAGCCCCAGCATTTT. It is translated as CSAIQQILANQPQHF.

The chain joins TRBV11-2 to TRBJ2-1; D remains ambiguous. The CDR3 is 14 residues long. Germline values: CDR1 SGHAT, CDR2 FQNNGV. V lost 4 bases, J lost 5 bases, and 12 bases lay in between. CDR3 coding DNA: TGTGCCAGCAGCTCCTCTGTTCTCCACAATGAGCAGTTCTTC. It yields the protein CASSSSVLHNEQFF.

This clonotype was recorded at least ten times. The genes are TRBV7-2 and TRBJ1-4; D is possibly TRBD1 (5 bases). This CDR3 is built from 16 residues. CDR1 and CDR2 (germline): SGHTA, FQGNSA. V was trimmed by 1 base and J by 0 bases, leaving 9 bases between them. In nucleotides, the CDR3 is TGTGCCAGCAGCTTAGTTGCGACAGCAACTAATGAAAAACTGTTTTTT. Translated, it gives CASSLVATATNEKLFF.

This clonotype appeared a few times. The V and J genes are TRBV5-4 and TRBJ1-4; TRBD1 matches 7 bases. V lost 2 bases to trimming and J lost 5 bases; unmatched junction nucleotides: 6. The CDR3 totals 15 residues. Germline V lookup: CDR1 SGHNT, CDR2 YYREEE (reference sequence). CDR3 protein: CASSFRDRQNEKLFF. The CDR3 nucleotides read TGTGCCAGCAGCTTCCGGGACAGACAAAATGAAAAACTGTTTTTT.

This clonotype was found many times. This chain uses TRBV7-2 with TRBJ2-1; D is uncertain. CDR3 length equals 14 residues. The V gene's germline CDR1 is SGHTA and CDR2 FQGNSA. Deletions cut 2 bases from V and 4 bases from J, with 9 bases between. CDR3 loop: CASSLSLFYNEQFF. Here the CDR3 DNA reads TGTGCCAGCAGCTTATCTTTGTTTTACAATGAGCAGTTCTTC.

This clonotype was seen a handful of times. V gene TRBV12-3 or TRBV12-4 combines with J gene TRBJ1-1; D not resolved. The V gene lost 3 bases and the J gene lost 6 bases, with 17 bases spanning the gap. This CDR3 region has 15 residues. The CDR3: CASSFGVGGPPEAFF. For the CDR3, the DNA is TGTGCCAGCAGTTTTGGGGTAGGTGGTCCTCCTGAAGCTTTCTTT.

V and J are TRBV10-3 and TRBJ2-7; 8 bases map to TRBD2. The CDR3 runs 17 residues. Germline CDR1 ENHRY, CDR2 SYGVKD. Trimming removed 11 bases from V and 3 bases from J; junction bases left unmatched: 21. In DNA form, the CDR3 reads TGTGCCGCCTGGGGGGGGGGGGAGCGGGGGAACCTCTACGAGCAGTACTTC. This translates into CAAWGGGERGNLYEQYF.

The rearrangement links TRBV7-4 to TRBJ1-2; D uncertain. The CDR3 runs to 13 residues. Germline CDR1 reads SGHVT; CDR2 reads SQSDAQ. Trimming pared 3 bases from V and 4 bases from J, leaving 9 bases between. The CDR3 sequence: CASSFKQVYGYTF. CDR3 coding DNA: TGTGCCAGCAGCTTCAAGCAGGTCTATGGCTACACCTTC.

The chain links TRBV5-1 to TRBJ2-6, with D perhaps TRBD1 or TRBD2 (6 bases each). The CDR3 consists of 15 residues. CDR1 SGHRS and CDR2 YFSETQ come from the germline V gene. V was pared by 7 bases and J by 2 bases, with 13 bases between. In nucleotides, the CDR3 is TGCGCCAGCGCCCAGGGGAGGACTGGGGCCAACGTCCTGACTTTC. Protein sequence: CASAQGRTGANVLTF.

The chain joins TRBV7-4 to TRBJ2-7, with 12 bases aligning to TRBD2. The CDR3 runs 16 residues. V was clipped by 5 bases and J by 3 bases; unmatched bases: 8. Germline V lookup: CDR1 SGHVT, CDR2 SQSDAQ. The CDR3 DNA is TGTGCCAGCAGCAAAGGGACTAGCGGGTTTGACTACGAGCAGTACTTC. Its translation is CASSKGTSGFDYEQYF.

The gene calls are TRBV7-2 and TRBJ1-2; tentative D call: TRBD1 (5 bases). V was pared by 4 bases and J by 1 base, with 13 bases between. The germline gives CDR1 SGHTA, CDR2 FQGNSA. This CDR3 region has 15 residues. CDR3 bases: TGTGCCAGCAGCTCCCAACTGACAGATAACTATGGCTACACCTTC. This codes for CASSSQLTDNYGYTF.

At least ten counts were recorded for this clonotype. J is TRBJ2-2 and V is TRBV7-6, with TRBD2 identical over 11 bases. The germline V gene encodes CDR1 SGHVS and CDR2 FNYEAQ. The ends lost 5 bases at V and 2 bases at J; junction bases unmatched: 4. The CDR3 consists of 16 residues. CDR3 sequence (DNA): TGTGCCAGCAGCGCCACTAGCGGGGGCAACACCGGGGAGCTGTTTTTT. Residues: CASSATSGGNTGELFF.

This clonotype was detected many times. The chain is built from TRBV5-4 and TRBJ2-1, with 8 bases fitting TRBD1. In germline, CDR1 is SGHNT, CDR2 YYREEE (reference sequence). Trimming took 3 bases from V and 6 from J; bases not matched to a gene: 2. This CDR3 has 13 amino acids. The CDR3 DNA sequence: TGTGCCAGCAGCTCCGGACAGGGCAATGAGCAGTTCTTC. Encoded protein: CASSSGQGNEQFF.

Here the CDR3 reads CASSNEGDTQYF. The CDR3 DNA follows: TGTGCCAGCAGTAACGAGGGAGATACGCAGTATTTT. The rearrangement joins TRBV7-9 to TRBJ2-3; possible D gene TRBD2, 5 bases. V was cut by 6 bases and J by 5 bases, with 9 bases left in between. Germline CDR1 and CDR2: SEHNR and FQNEAQ (reference sequence). This CDR3 has 12 amino acids. Full variable domain (remainder filled in from reference TRBV7-9 and TRBJ2-3): DTGVSQNPRHKITKRGQNVTFRCDPISEHNRLYWYRQTLGQGPEFLTYFQNEAQLEKSRLLSDRFSAERPKGSFSTLEIQRTEQGDSAMYLCASSNEGDTQYFGPGTRLTVL.

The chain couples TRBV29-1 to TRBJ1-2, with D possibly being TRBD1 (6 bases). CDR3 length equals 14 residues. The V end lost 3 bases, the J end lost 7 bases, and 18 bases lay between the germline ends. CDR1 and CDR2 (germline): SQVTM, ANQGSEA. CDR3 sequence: CSVEPPTGSGGYTF. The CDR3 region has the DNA TGCAGCGTTGAGCCCCCTACAGGGTCTGGTGGCTACACCTTC.